This is a list of T cell receptor beta chains from one sample in a study of control samples from healthy donors and cancer patients. The repertoire was sequenced with immunoSEQ multiplex PCR; TCRdb's copy has only in-frame clones and lacks some. Seen here are roughly 160,000 clones, 88% observed once, and the top ten hold 4% to 6%. Material for sequencing was blood. These receptors were taken from a woman aged 30 to 39 in good health. The CDR3 runs from the conserved cysteine through the conserved F or W. D genes are given only for firm matches. The size entry is marked missing in some rows and otherwise reads once, few, many or a size class.

j_call | clone_size | v_call | d_call | cdr3_nt | cdr3_aa
TRBJ2-4 | . | TRBV4-1 | . | TGCGCCAGCAGCCAAGATTCCGGACTAGCCAAAAACATTCAGTACTTC | CASSQDSGLAKNIQYF
TRBJ1-4 | . | TRBV3-1/TRBV3-2 | . | TGTGCCAGCAGCCAAGTAGGGGGGGCGGGTGAAAAACTGTTTTTT | CASSQVGGAGEKLFF
TRBJ2-6 | . | TRBV2 | TRBD2 | TGTGCCAGCTGGGAGGGTTATGGGGCCAACGTCCTGACTTTC | CASWEGYGANVLTF
TRBJ2-7 | once | TRBV7-9 | . | TGTGCCAGCAGCTTAGCGGGGGCTTCCGCCGAGCAGTACTTC | CASSLAGASAEQYF
TRBJ2-6 | . | TRBV3-1/TRBV3-2 | . | TGTGCCAGCAGCCAAGACTCTGGGGCCAACGTCCTGACTTTC | CASSQDSGANVLTF
TRBJ1-1 | few | TRBV13 | . | TGTGCCAGCAGCCCGCCGGGGGGGTTTAACACTGAAGCTTTCTTT | CASSPPGGFNTEAFF
TRBJ2-1 | . | TRBV5-4 | TRBD2 | TGTGCCAGCAGCTTGGCGGATAAGCGGGGGGGCTTAAATGAGCAGTTCTTC | CASSLADKRGGLNEQFF
TRBJ1-6 | few | TRBV5-4 | . | TGTGCCAGCAGCTCCATACAAGGCCGTGATAATTCACCCCTCCACTTT | CASSSIQGRDNSPLHF
TRBJ1-2 | . | TRBV9 | TRBD1 | TGTGCCAGCAGCGGACAGGGGGTAGGCTACACCTTC | CASSGQGVGYTF
TRBJ2-6 | . | TRBV2 | . | TGTGCCAGCAGAGCTACGGCCGGGGCCAACGTCCTGACTTTC | CASRATAGANVLTF
TRBJ2-5 | . | TRBV19 | TRBD2 | TGTGCCAGTAGTAAGGGACTAGCGGGGGGGCCACGGGAGACCCAGTACTTC | CASSKGLAGGPRETQYF
TRBJ2-7 | . | TRBV29-1 | TRBD2 | TGCAGCGGGGCCCAAGGCGGGGGCTACGAGCAGTACTTC | CSGAQGGGYEQYF
TRBJ2-1 | . | TRBV5-1 | TRBD2 | TGCGCCAGCAGCTTGGGAGGGAGGGCTAGGGGACCGTTCAATGAGCAGTTCTTC | CASSLGGRARGPFNEQFF
TRBJ2-3 | few | TRBV28 | TRBD2 | TGTGCCAGCATATCTAGCGGGAGCACAGATACGCAGTATTTT | CASISSGSTDTQYF
TRBJ2-7 | . | TRBV28 | . | TGTGCCAGCAGTCGGCAGGGACGCTACGAGCAGTACTTC | CASSRQGRYEQYF
TRBJ2-1 | . | TRBV9 | . | TGTGCCAGCAGCGTGACTTCTTACAATGAGCAGTTCTTC | CASSVTSYNEQFF
TRBJ2-1 | . | TRBV5-1 | . | TGCGCCAGCAGCTTGGCATCAGGGCGGGGAGCTTCTAGGGAGCAGTTCTTC | CASSLASGRGASREQFF
TRBJ2-3 | . | TRBV7-9 | . | TGTGCCAGCAGCGGGGGGGCCGCAGATACGCAGTATTTT | CASSGGAADTQYF
TRBJ1-5 | . | TRBV19 | . | TGTGCCAGTAGCAACGACGGGGGAGGCAATCAGCCCCAGCATTTT | CASSNDGGGNQPQHF
TRBJ1-5 | . | TRBV20-1 | TRBD1 | TGCAGTGCTAGTAACGACAGGGGGGATCAGCCCCAGCATTTT | CSASNDRGDQPQHF
TRBJ2-5 | . | TRBV27 | TRBD2 | TGTGCCAGCAGCATACTAGCGGGGGGGGAGACCCAGTACTTC | CASSILAGGETQYF
TRBJ1-5 | . | TRBV28 | TRBD1 | TGTGCCAGCAAACAGGGGGGTAAGCCCCAGCATTTT | CASKQGGKPQHF
TRBJ2-2 | . | TRBV10-1 | . | TGCGCCAGCAGTCCTGTAGCGAACACCGGGGAGCTGTTTTTT | CASSPVANTGELFF
TRBJ1-5 | few | TRBV11-2 | TRBD1 | TGTGCCAGCAGCTTAGAACAGGGGATCAATCAGCCCCAGCATTTT | CASSLEQGINQPQHF
TRBJ2-2 | . | TRBV9 | . | TGTGCCAGCAGCGTAGAACAGGCGAACACCGGGGAGCTGTTTTTT | CASSVEQANTGELFF
TRBJ2-7 | . | TRBV27 | . | TGTGCCAGCAGTTTATCACGGGGAGACGAGCAGTACTTC | CASSLSRGDEQYF
TRBJ1-1 | . | TRBV5-1 | TRBD1 | TGCGCCAGCAGCGGCGGGACAGGGAGAGAAACTGAAGCTTTCTTT | CASSGGTGRETEAFF
TRBJ2-5 | . | TRBV28 | . | TGTGCCAGCAGTTTAGGGGGGGCGTCGGTTCAAGAGACCCAGTACTTC | CASSLGGASVQETQYF
TRBJ2-1 | . | TRBV28 | TRBD2 | TGTGCCAGCACTCCTACTAGCGGGAGGATCAATGAGCAGTTCTTC | CASTPTSGRINEQFF
TRBJ1-4 | . | TRBV11-2 | . | TGTGCCAGCAGCTTAGAAGTGGGGCCACTGTTTTTT | CASSLEVGPLFF
TRBJ2-7 | . | TRBV19 | . | TGTGCCAGTAGTATCACAGAAACCTACGAGCAGTACTTC | CASSITETYEQYF
TRBJ1-4 | . | TRBV28 | TRBD1 | TGTGCCAGCAGTGGAATGGGGGACAGGGATATTGAAAAACTGTTTTTT | CASSGMGDRDIEKLFF
TRBJ2-7 | . | TRBV2 | . | TGTGCCAGCTCGCCTACGGGAAGGCAGTACTTC | CASSPTGRQYF
TRBJ1-2 | . | TRBV4-1 | . | TGCGCCAGCAGCCCGCAGTTAGGGACTAACTATGGCTACACCTTC | CASSPQLGTNYGYTF
TRBJ1-6 | . | TRBV3-1/TRBV3-2 | . | TGTGCCAGCAGCCAAGAGATAGTATCACCCCTCCACTTT | CASSQEIVSPLHF
TRBJ1-2 | . | TRBV6-1 | . | TGTGCCAGCAGTGGAGAAACCGGATCCACTAACTATGGCTACACCTTC | CASSGETGSTNYGYTF
TRBJ2-7 | . | TRBV4-2 | . | TGTGCCAGCAGCCAGGGGGGACCATTGTGGGAGCAGTACTTC | CASSQGGPLWEQYF
TRBJ1-1 | . | TRBV30 | . | TGTGCCTGGATACAGGGTAAAACTGAAGCTTTCTTT | CAWIQGKTEAFF
TRBJ2-3 | . | TRBV5-1 | . | TGCGCCAGCAGCTTCGCCGAGAGGGCGAGCACAGATACGCAGTATTTT | CASSFAERASTDTQYF
TRBJ2-2 | . | TRBV6-2/TRBV6-3 | TRBD1 | TGTGCCAGCAGTTACCCGGACAGGGCCCCCGCGAACACCGGGGAGCTGTTTTTT | CASSYPDRAPANTGELFF
TRBJ1-6 | . | TRBV14 | . | TGTGCCAGCAGCCAACATTGGAATTCACCCCTCCACTTT | CASSQHWNSPLHF
TRBJ1-1 | . | TRBV4-1 | . | TGCGCCAGCAGCCCCTACGGGTCCACCACTGAAGCTTTCTTT | CASSPYGSTTEAFF
TRBJ2-2 | once | TRBV2 | TRBD2 | TGTGCCAGCAGTGACCAAGCGGGGGCTGTATCCGGGGAGCTGTTTTTT | CASSDQAGAVSGELFF
TRBJ2-3 | . | TRBV6-5 | TRBD2 | TGTGCCAGCAGTTACAGTTTCCGCGGGGGGGCAGATACGCAGTATTTT | CASSYSFRGGADTQYF
TRBJ2-2 | . | TRBV6-5 | . | TGTGCCAGCGCTCGCGAGACCGGGGAGCTGTTTTTT | CASARETGELFF
TRBJ2-1 | . | TRBV11-3 | TRBD2 | TGTGCCAGCAGCCCCGGCCGCGGACTAGCGAGCTACAATGAGCAGTTCTTC | CASSPGRGLASYNEQFF
TRBJ2-1 | . | TRBV10-3 | . | TGTGCCATCAGTTCTTCCGGGGGGCATGGACCTAATGAGCAGTTCTTC | CAISSSGGHGPNEQFF
TRBJ1-2 | . | TRBV5-4 | TRBD1 | TGTGCCAGCAGCTTGGGGACAGGGGGCAGGGACTATGGCTACACCTTC | CASSLGTGGRDYGYTF
TRBJ2-7 | once | TRBV28 | . | TGTGCCAGCAGAGGCAGTGGTTCCTACGAGCAGTACTTC | CASRGSGSYEQYF
TRBJ1-2 | . | TRBV27 | . | TGTGCCAGCAGTTTGGGGGTCCTGGGTGGCTACACCTTC | CASSLGVLGGYTF